These 25 T cell receptor beta chains were sequenced from one sample in a study of cytotoxic CD8 clonotypes in ibrutinib-treated CLL. Only in-frame clones appear in the TCRdb table, and some are missing; sequencing was by immunoSEQ multiplex PCR. The sample consists of 55,000 to 80,000 clones, 90% of them appearing once. The sequencing here drew on PBMCs, taken after 12 months of ibrutinib treatment. These receptors originate from a human donor with chronic lymphocytic leukemia.

The V and J genes are TRBV6-1 and TRBJ2-7, with 8 positions matching TRBD1. This CDR3 is 15 amino acids long. V dropped 10 bases and J dropped 3; count of bases not matched to a gene: 14. In germline, CDR1 is MNHNS, CDR2 SASEGT. The chain's CDR3 is CATYHPGGQGYEQYF. CDR3 in DNA: TGTGCCACCTATCACCCCGGAGGACAGGGCTACGAGCAGTACTTC.

The chain uses TRBV30 and TRBJ1-4; D gene unclear. V lost 0 bases to trimming and J lost 8 bases, with 10 bases between them. The CDR3 length is 13 residues. Germline V gene data show CDR1 as GTSNPN and CDR2 as SVGIG (reference sequence). This chain's CDR3 is CAWSVWKKEKLFF. The CDR3 nucleotides are TGTGCCTGGAGTGTTTGGAAAAAGGAAAAACTGTTTTTT.

The chain combines TRBV29-1 with TRBJ1-5; the D is unclear. Trimming stripped 6 bases from V and 3 bases from J, with 12 bases between. CDR3 size: 13 residues. Germline V gene sequence: CDR1 SQVTM, CDR2 ANQGSEA. For the CDR3, the DNA is TGCAGCGTCCGCACACAGAACAATCAGCCCCAGCATTTT. It is translated as CSVRTQNNQPQHF.

The CDR3 bases are TGTGCCAGCAGCTTAGAAGTTAGGAGCCTAACCGGGGAGCTGTTTTTT. It is translated as CASSLEVRSLTGELFF. The chain carries TRBV7-2 and TRBJ2-2; D is ambiguous. Between the trimmed V and J ends, which lost 1 base and 5 bases, there was a span of 14 bases. From germline, CDR1 is SGHTA and CDR2 FQGNSA. The CDR3 totals 16 residues. Variable domain in full (rest from reference TRBV7-2 and TRBJ2-2): GAGVSQSPSNKVTEKGKDVELRCDPISGHTALYWYRQSLGQGLEFLIYFQGNSAPDKSGLPSDRFSAERTGGSVSTLTIQRTQQEDSAVYLCASSLEVRSLTGELFFGEGSRLTVL.

This sequence joins TRBV6-5 and TRBJ2-7; TRBD1 might be the D (5 bases). V was clipped by 5 bases and J by 3 bases, with 17 bases between them. Germline lookup yields CDR1 MNHEY and CDR2 SVGAGI. This CDR3 spans 15 amino acids. CDR3 sequence (DNA): TGTGCCAGCAGTCAGAATCCAGGGTTTGTCTACGAGCAGTACTTC. Its translation: CASSQNPGFVYEQYF.

This clone occurred a few times. The rearrangement joins TRBV6-5 to TRBJ2-7, with 7 nucleotides matching TRBD2. There are 15 residues in the CDR3. The V and J ends lost 2 bases and 3 bases, in that order; junction bases with no gene match: 7. In germline, CDR1 is MNHEY, CDR2 SVGAGI. The CDR3 coding sequence is TGTGCCAGCAGTTACCTCGCTAGCGGCGGCTACGAGCAGTACTTC. Amino acids: CASSYLASGGYEQYF.

This clone was seen a few times. V is TRBV7-2 and J is TRBJ2-5, with D unclear. The CDR3 totals 13 residues. The germline gives CDR1 SGHTA, CDR2 FQGNSA. Trimming pared 5 bases from V and 5 bases from J, leaving 12 bases between. In nucleotides, the CDR3 is TGTGCCAGCAGCCCCACCCTTCGGGAGACCCAGTACTTC. This gives the protein CASSPTLRETQYF.

CDR3 protein: CASSFGLATYEQYF. CDR3 sequence (DNA): TGTGCCAGCAGTTTCGGCCTAGCGACCTACGAGCAGTACTTC. This chain connects TRBV27 to TRBJ2-7; D perhaps matches TRBD2 (6 bases). Per the germline V gene, CDR1 is MNHEY and CDR2 is SMNVEV (reference sequence). V was cut by 3 bases and J by 2 bases, with 11 bases left in between. This CDR3 contains 14 residues.

V gene TRBV7-3 combines with J gene TRBJ2-4; tentatively, D is TRBD2 (6 bases). The CDR3 has 17 residues. Germline CDR1 reads SGHTA; CDR2 reads FQGTGA. V lost 5 bases and J lost 0, with 17 bases in between. The CDR3: CASSPLESGVAKNIQYF. DNA for the CDR3: TGTGCCAGCAGCCCACTGGAATCGGGGGTAGCCAAAAACATTCAGTACTTC.

This chain connects TRBV4-2 to TRBJ2-7; possibly TRBD2 for D (5 bases). The CDR3 runs to 15 residues. V shed 0 bases and J shed 4 bases, with 13 bases lying between them. Germline CDR1 LGHNA, CDR2 YNFKEQ. The chain's CDR3 is CASSQDNRERYEQYF. CDR3 DNA: TGTGCCAGCAGCCAAGATAATCGGGAACGGTACGAGCAGTACTTC.

J is TRBJ2-2 and V is TRBV7-7; weak D call: TRBD1 (6 bases). Per the germline V gene, CDR1 is SSHAT and CDR2 is FNYEAQ (reference sequence). Trimming shortened V by 10 bases and J by 4 bases, and 19 bases separated the two germline ends. There are 15 residues in the CDR3. As DNA, the CDR3 is TGTGCCACCGAAAACAGGGAGTCAGGCACCGGGGAGCTGTTTTTT. Its translation: CATENRESGTGELFF.

This clone was recorded only once. This chain connects TRBV27 to TRBJ1-2; the D gene is possibly TRBD1 (5 bases). Trimming pared 5 bases from V and 4 bases from J, leaving 29 bases between. Per the germline V gene, CDR1 is MNHEY and CDR2 is SMNVEV (reference sequence). This CDR3 comprises 19 residues. CDR3 nucleotide sequence: TGTGCCAGCAGTCTACCCTTACCTAAGACAGTTCGGCCATCCTATGGCTACACCTTC. Amino acids: CASSLPLPKTVRPSYGYTF.

This clone was recorded a few times. The chain carries TRBV10-1 and TRBJ2-1, with 13 bases aligning to TRBD2. Germline V gene sequence: CDR1 WNHNN, CDR2 SYGVQD (reference sequence). V lost 5 bases to trimming and J lost 14 bases; unmatched junction nucleotides: 6. The CDR3 contains 13 residues. CDR3 loop: CASSRTSGRPEFF. In nucleotides, the CDR3 is TGCGCCAGCAGTCGGACTAGCGGGAGACCAGAGTTCTTC.

The chain uses TRBV28 and TRBJ2-3; D gene uncertain. Germline V lookup: CDR1 MDHEN, CDR2 SYDVKM. V was clipped by 2 bases and J by 3 bases, with 9 bases between them. The length of the CDR3 is 14 residues. The CDR3 DNA sequence: TGTGCCAGCAGTTTAGCCGGGTTGACAGATACGCAGTATTTT. Amino acids: CASSLAGLTDTQYF.

The chain employs TRBV9 and TRBJ1-2; D possibly corresponds to TRBD1 (6 bases). The germline V and J ends were trimmed by 0 bases and 8 bases, with 17 bases remaining between them. CDR3 length: 15 amino acids. The germline gives CDR1 SGDLS, CDR2 YYNGEE. The CDR3 coding sequence is TGTGCCAGCAGCGTAGTCCCCGCGACCGGGGGCGGCTACACCTTC. Residues: CASSVVPATGGGYTF.

Only one count was recorded for this clone. V is TRBV6-5 and J is TRBJ1-4, with D perhaps matching TRBD1 (6 bases). Trimming removed 5 bases from V and 11 bases from J, with 12 bases in between. The CDR3 runs to 12 residues. The V gene's germline CDR1 is MNHEY and CDR2 SVGAGI. DNA of the CDR3: TGTGCCAGCAGTACTTTTAGGGGGAAACTGTTTTTT. Protein product: CASSTFRGKLFF.

This clone turned up a few times. The CDR3 coding sequence is TGTGCCAGCTGGGACAGGGATTATCAGCCCCAGCATTTT. It codes for CASWDRDYQPQHF. This chain joins TRBV28 and TRBJ1-5, with TRBD1 identical over 9 bases. Germline CDR1 MDHEN, CDR2 SYDVKM. Unmatched junction bases numbered 4, after V lost 8 bases and J lost 5 bases. CDR3 length: 13 residues.

This chain links TRBV19 with TRBJ1-4, with 7 bases aligning to TRBD1. Unmatched junction bases numbered 9, after V lost 1 base and J lost 10 bases. The CDR3 consists of 15 residues. CDR1 and CDR2 from the germline V gene are LNHDA and SQIVND (reference sequence). CDR3 coding DNA: TGTGCCAGTAGTATAGTATATAGGGGGCTCGGAAAACTGTTTTTT. Its protein is CASSIVYRGLGKLFF.

The chain has TRBV5-8 and TRBJ1-1; a possible D gene is TRBD1 (5 bases). This CDR3 has 14 amino acids. V dropped 5 bases and J dropped 1 base, with 12 bases sitting between them. In germline, CDR1 is SGHTS, CDR2 YDEGEE. CDR3 protein: CASRVGLRNTEAFF. The CDR3, as DNA: TGTGCCAGCAGAGTGGGACTGCGGAACACTGAAGCTTTCTTT.

V gene TRBV7-2 combines with J gene TRBJ2-7; D is unresolved. This CDR3 has 13 amino acids. V was cut by 3 bases and J by 6 bases, with 12 bases left in between. Germline V gene sequence: CDR1 SGHTA, CDR2 FQGNSA. The CDR3 is CASSLRPLVEQYF. CDR3 nucleotide sequence: TGTGCCAGCAGCTTGCGGCCCCTAGTCGAGCAGTACTTC.

This chain joins TRBV4-1 and TRBJ2-1; weak D call: TRBD2 (5 bases). The CDR3 sequence is 14 residues long. CDR1 is MGHRA, CDR2 YSYEKL, per germline. V lost 0 bases and J lost 9, with 12 bases in between. CDR3 DNA: TGCGCCAGCAGCCAAGAATCCGGGGTAGGTGAGCAGTTCTTC. Translated: CASSQESGVGEQFF.

The gene calls are TRBV5-5 and TRBJ2-7; D perhaps matches TRBD2 (5 bases). The CDR3 is 14 amino acids. The germline V gene encodes CDR1 SGHKS and CDR2 YYEKEE (reference sequence). Trimming took off 1 base at V and 2 bases at J, with 10 bases between the two ends. The CDR3: CASSLYGVTYEQYF. For the CDR3, the DNA is TGTGCCAGCAGCTTGTACGGGGTAACCTACGAGCAGTACTTC.

The chain employs TRBV29-1 and TRBJ1-1; D unclear. Germline CDR1 and CDR2: SQVTM and ANQGSEA. This CDR3 contains 10 residues. The ends were cut back, 3 bases at V and 3 bases at J, with 2 bases in the middle. The CDR3 region is CSVDYTEAFF. CDR3 in DNA: TGCAGCGTTGACTACACTGAAGCTTTCTTT. Drawing the rest from reference TRBV29-1 and TRBJ1-1, the complete variable domain is SAVISQKPSRDICQRGTSLTIQCQVDSQVTMMFWYRQQPGQSLTLIATANQGSEATYESGFVIDKFPISRPNLTFSTLTVSNMSPEDSSIYLCSVDYTEAFFGQGTRLTVV.

This clone showed up just once. The chain joins TRBV28 to TRBJ2-7, with a possible D match to TRBD1 (5 bases). This CDR3 region has 12 residues. Germline loops: CDR1 MDHEN, CDR2 SYDVKM. V lost 7 bases to trimming and J lost 3 bases, with 10 bases between them. CDR3 protein: CASTFQGYEQYF. The CDR3 coding sequence is TGTGCCAGCACCTTTCAGGGCTACGAGCAGTACTTC.

The CDR3 sequence is CASSVVGNQPQHF. The CDR3 DNA sequence: TGTGCCAGCAGCGTAGTAGGGAATCAGCCCCAGCATTTT. V usage is TRBV9 and J usage is TRBJ1-5, with D unresolved. V lost 0 bases and J 4 bases, leaving 5 bases between the germline ends. CDR3 length equals 13 residues. The V gene's germline CDR1 is SGDLS and CDR2 YYNGEE.